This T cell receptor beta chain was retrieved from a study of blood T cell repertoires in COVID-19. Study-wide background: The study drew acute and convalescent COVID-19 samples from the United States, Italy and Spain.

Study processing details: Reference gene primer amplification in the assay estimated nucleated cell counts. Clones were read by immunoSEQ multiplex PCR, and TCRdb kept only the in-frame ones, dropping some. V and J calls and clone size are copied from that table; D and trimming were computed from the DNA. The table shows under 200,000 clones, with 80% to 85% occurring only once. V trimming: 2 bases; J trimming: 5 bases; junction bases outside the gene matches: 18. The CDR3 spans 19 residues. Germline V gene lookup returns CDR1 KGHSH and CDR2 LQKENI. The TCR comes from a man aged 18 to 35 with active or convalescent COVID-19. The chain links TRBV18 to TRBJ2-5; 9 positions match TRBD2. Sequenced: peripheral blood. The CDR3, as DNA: TGTGCCAGCTCACCAGGGCGAGGTGCGGCTAGCGGGACTCGGGAGACCCAGTACTTC. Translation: CASSPGRGAASGTRETQYF.